The 16 T cell receptor beta chains below were found in one sample sequenced in a study of blood T cell repertoires in COVID-19. Method: immunoSEQ multiplex PCR; TCRdb's copy keeps in-frame clones and lacks some. The sample yields approximately 220,000 clones, 85% to 90% seen once. Material for sequencing was peripheral blood. The receptor set was obtained from a man in his fifties or sixties with acute or convalescent COVID-19.

The genes are TRBV2 and TRBJ2-3; D gene uncertain. Germline CDR1 is SNHLY and CDR2 is FYNNEI. The V gene lost 7 bases and the J gene lost 1 base, with 9 bases spanning the gap. The CDR3 loop spans 13 amino acids. The CDR3 nucleotides are TGTGCCAGCAAGCCCCCGGGCACAGATACGCAGTATTTT. It encodes CASKPPGTDTQYF.

The V call is TRBV6-5, the J call TRBJ2-3; 10 bases are a match to TRBD2. The CDR3 length is 15 residues. CDR1 and CDR2 (germline): MNHEY, SVGAGI. V was clipped by 8 bases and J by 1 base; unmatched bases: 6. CDR3 DNA sequence: TGTGCCAGCCCTCCGAGCGGGGGGGGCACAGATACGCAGTATTTT. This codes for CASPPSGGGTDTQYF.

The chain carries TRBV11-2 and TRBJ1-4; TRBD1 agrees at 10 bases. V dropped 3 bases and J dropped 7; count of bases not matched to a gene: 5. The germline CDR1 and CDR2 sequences are SGHAT and FQNNGV. The CDR3 has 15 amino acids. The CDR3 DNA follows: TGTGCCAGCAGCTTCCGACAGGGGGCTAGTGAAAAACTGTTTTTT. Protein sequence: CASSFRQGASEKLFF.

This chain joins TRBV18 and TRBJ1-2; 7 bases match TRBD1. There are 14 residues in the CDR3. Germline assignment: CDR1 KGHSH and CDR2 LQKENI. V lost 2 bases and J lost 3; bases outside the gene matches: 3. In nucleotides, the CDR3 is TGTGCCAGCTCACCAGGGACAGCCTACTATGGCTACACCTTC. It yields the protein CASSPGTAYYGYTF.

CDR3 sequence reads: CASRARGARADTQYF. The CDR3 DNA reads TGCGCCAGCCGAGCCAGGGGTGCGAGAGCAGATACGCAGTATTTT. V usage is TRBV5-1 and J usage is TRBJ2-3; tentative D call: TRBD1 (6 bases). V was trimmed by 7 bases and J by 4 bases, leaving 19 bases between them. Germline V CDR1 and CDR2: SGHRS, YFSETQ. This CDR3 spans 15 amino acids.

V is TRBV30 and J is TRBJ2-5; 9 bases line up with TRBD2. The CDR3 is 13 residues long. The germline gives CDR1 GTSNPN, CDR2 SVGIG (reference sequence). V shed 4 bases, J shed 2 bases, and the junction held 2 bases outside the gene matches. The CDR3 is CAWNAGGQETQYF. The CDR3, as DNA: TGTGCCTGGAACGCGGGGGGGCAAGAGACCCAGTACTTC.

V is TRBV19 and J is TRBJ1-1, with a possible D match to TRBD1 (6 bases). The CDR3 extends over 17 amino acids. The V end lost 3 bases, the J end lost 0 bases, and 17 bases lay between the germline ends. From germline, CDR1 is LNHDA and CDR2 SQIVND (reference sequence). The CDR3 DNA reads as TGTGCCAGTAGTATGGGCAGGGGTTACGGAATGAACACTGAAGCTTTCTTT. This sequence encodes CASSMGRGYGMNTEAFF. Based on the CDR3 plus reference TRBV19 and TRBJ1-1, the full variable domain is DGGITQSPKYLFRKEGQNVTLSCEQNLNHDAMYWYRQDPGQGLRLIYYSQIVNDFQKGDIAEGYSVSREKKESFPLTVTSAQKNPTAFYLCASSMGRGYGMNTEAFFGQGTRLTVV.

This chain links TRBV2 with TRBJ1-2; D perhaps matches TRBD1 (5 bases). V lost 5 bases to trimming and J lost 7 bases, with 14 bases between them. This CDR3 has 13 residues. Per the germline V gene, CDR1 is SNHLY and CDR2 is FYNNEI. The CDR3 here is CASSPAGRGGYTF. The CDR3 coding sequence is TGTGCCAGCAGTCCCGCAGGGCGGGGTGGCTACACCTTC. Complete variable domain (other parts from reference TRBV2 and TRBJ1-2): EPEVTQTPSHQVTQMGQEVILRCVPISNHLYFYWYRQILGQKVEFLVSFYNNEISEKSEIFDDQFSVERPDGSNFTLKIRSTKLEDSAMYFCASSPAGRGGYTFGSGTRLTVV.

The chain uses TRBV1 and TRBJ2-3; the D call TRBD2 from the table was never checked on the DNA. TRBV1 is marked as a pseudogene. The CDR3 contains 17 residues. CDR3 coding DNA: TGCACCAGCAGCCAATCTGCGGGACTAGCACACACAGATACGCAGTATTTT. Residues: CTSSQSAGLAHTDTQYF.

The chain is built from TRBV19 and TRBJ2-3, with 14 bases aligning to TRBD2. CDR1 and CDR2 from the germline V gene are LNHDA and SQIVND (reference sequence). With V trimmed by 4 bases and J by 0 bases, 18 bases remained unmatched. The CDR3 runs 22 residues. As DNA, the CDR3 is TGTGCCAGTAGTAACGGGAGGTCCGCTGGACTAGCGGGGGGCATTAGCACAGATACGCAGTATTTT. Protein product: CASSNGRSAGLAGGISTDTQYF.

The rearrangement joins TRBV14 to TRBJ1-1, with 7 bases that match TRBD1. The CDR3 length is 14 residues. With 4 bases clipped from V and 4 bases from J, the junction kept 6 bases outside the gene matches. Germline V gene lookup returns CDR1 SGHDN and CDR2 FVKESK. The CDR3 is CASSPRQGGTEAFF. CDR3 nucleotide sequence: TGTGCCAGCAGCCCGCGACAGGGTGGCACTGAAGCTTTCTTT.

The chain joins TRBV6-5 to TRBJ2-7, with a weak D call TRBD1 (6 bases). The CDR3 runs 11 residues. Trimming cost V 2 bases and J 10 bases, with 9 bases left between them. Germline CDR1 and CDR2: MNHEY and SVGAGI. The CDR3 reads CASSYQGHQYF. The CDR3 DNA reads as TGTGCCAGCAGTTACCAGGGGCACCAGTACTTC.

The table lists this clone with a few counts. The chain couples TRBV2 to TRBJ1-2, with TRBD1 identical over 7 bases. Germline V lookup: CDR1 SNHLY, CDR2 FYNNEI. This CDR3 region has 13 residues. With 6 bases clipped from V and 4 bases from J, the junction kept 5 bases outside the gene matches. The CDR3 here is CASRVGQSYGYTF. Written as DNA, the CDR3 is TGTGCCAGCAGGGTGGGACAGTCCTATGGCTACACCTTC.

The chain employs TRBV6-5 and TRBJ1-3; 7 bases are a match to TRBD1. The CDR3 length is 15 residues. With V trimmed by 5 bases and J by 8 bases, 12 bases remained unmatched. The germline gives CDR1 MNHEY, CDR2 SVGAGI. In DNA form, the CDR3 reads TGTGCCAGCAGTCCGGGACAGATTACTTGGGACACCATATATTTT. The encoded protein is CASSPGQITWDTIYF.

This rearrangement joins TRBV30 to TRBJ2-5; 8 bases map to TRBD2. V lost 5 bases to trimming and J lost 4 bases; unmatched junction nucleotides: 12. This CDR3 comprises 15 residues. Germline V gene sequence: CDR1 GTSNPN, CDR2 SVGIG (reference sequence). DNA for the CDR3: TGTGCCTGGGGGCCCCGGGGGGGCTGGGTAGAGACCCAGTACTTC. Its translation is CAWGPRGGWVETQYF.

The chain carries TRBV5-4 and TRBJ2-7; possibly TRBD2 for D (7 bases). This CDR3 region has 15 residues. Germline V gene lookup returns CDR1 SGHNT and CDR2 YYREEE (reference sequence). Trimming took 4 bases from V and 2 from J, leaving 16 bases between them. CDR3: CASSVDGGGAYEQYF. The CDR3 region has the DNA TGTGCCAGCAGCGTGGATGGCGGGGGCGCCTACGAGCAGTACTTC.